This T cell receptor (beta chain) derives from a study of neoadjuvant anti-PD-1 for oral cavity cancer (dated by TCRdb to the early 2020s). For context, the study as a whole: Before curative-intent surgical resection, most patients were given three to four biweekly doses of nivolumab at 3 mg/kg. Patients without progression received a fourth nivolumab dose around day 43 and underwent definitive surgical resection on days 50-56. Patients with complete response, partial response or stable disease by RECIST 1.1 were defined as responders, whereas patients with progression were defined as non-responders. The parent correlative cohort included approximately twelve patients, with an approximately 35% response rate. Overall study outcomes, separate from this receptor: A higher pretreatment blood Treg/Th17 ratio correlated with both higher pretreatment blood TCRbeta clonality and lower post-treatment tumor TCRbeta clonality. After neoadjuvant nivolumab, T cell clonality (Gini index) in PBMCs was significantly higher in non-responders than in responders. Only a few patients per response group were included in the TCR analyses, and the authors called for validation in larger cohorts.

For deep sequencing, PBMC libraries mostly used around 0.45 ug of input genomic DNA, with six replicates for each sample. TCRbeta libraries were prepared with the immunoSEQ hsTCRbeta kit according to the manufacturer's instructions. The completed libraries were mixed into a single pool at 3 nM, then sequenced with an Illumina NovaSeq 6000 S4 flow cell. In the paper's pipeline: Raw data preprocessing and quality control were performed with the immunoSEQ Analyzer. The analysis was restricted to productive rearrangements, with each unique CDR3 amino acid sequence defining a clonotype. Repertoire clonality was estimated as the Gini-Simpson index, which was computed with the R package tcR. Gini indices were compared with Student's t test, and associations with tumor size change were assessed by Pearson correlation. TCRdb holds this immuneACCESS table with in-frame rearrangements only. Some clones are missing; in checked studies, unresolved V genes explain under half, and the rest has no known cause. V and J calls and clone size are copied from that table; D and trimming were computed from the DNA. The sample table records over 65,000 clones; 86% of these occur just once. Of the sample, 2.5% to 3% falls within the top ten clones.

About this clone itself: Its antigen has not been determined. No quality values exist for individual bases; no much larger clone is one base distant.

This specimen's time point label, interpreted: after neoadjuvant nivolumab, at surgical resection. None of the patients had received prior systemic or radiation treatment, and all were newly diagnosed with stage II-IVA oral cavity squamous cell carcinoma. The cohort was composed of patients with HPV-negative, locally advanced oral cavity squamous cell carcinoma. No culture maintenance or expansion was done, as the peripheral blood mononuclear cells went straight to analysis. Samples were obtained from a longitudinal correlative study of a single-arm phase II trial of neoadjuvant nivolumab in oral cavity squamous cell carcinoma. Subject-matched pre- and post-treatment PBMCs and tumors from three responders and three non-responders were subjected to genomic DNA-based TCRbeta sequencing. Peripheral blood mononuclear cells were collected before nivolumab treatment and again after treatment, at the time of surgery. The Maxwell RSC DNA from Cells kit was used to isolate genomic DNA from PBMCs.

V is cut back by 4 bases and J by 8 bases, with 10 bases in the junction unmatched. Counted from cysteine to phenylalanine, this CDR3 has 15 amino acids. Only the CDR3 portion is preserved as DNA: 45 bases, with reading frame beginning at the first base. CDR1 and CDR2, looked up from the germline V gene (reference sequence), are LNHDA and SQIVND. The rearrangement joined TRBV19 to TRBJ2-1; 8 bases in the middle match TRBD2. The source of this sequence is a person between 35 and 79 years old with oral cavity squamous cell carcinoma. The sample was PBMCs, taken after nivolumab (anti-PD-1) treatment. This receptor has the CDR3 CASSKAAGVFDEQFF. In nucleotide form, the sequence is TGTGCCAGTAGTAAGGCAGCGGGAGTGTTTGATGAGCAGTTCTTC.